This T cell receptor (beta chain) was observed in a study of cytomegalovirus exposure and HLA in healthy donors. Study background: A data release that came early held around 85 million unique TCRs from HLA-typed donors. Study outcomes and limitations: Upon later analysis, TCR association rates were observed to vary by HLA locus, being highest for DRB1 and lowest for HLA-C. Among TCR beta chains, those listed as cytomegalovirus-associated numbered 164. Later analysis identified a missense DCLRE1C variant that was linked to TCR beta V- and J-gene trimming.

PCR primers comprised 60 Vbeta and 13 Jbeta primers. Profiling relied on immunoSEQ multiplex PCR, and the TCRdb table lists in-frame clones only, not all of them. This repertoire shows about 130,000 clones, roughly 74% found once; its top ten account for almost 6%. Points on this clone: The target antigen is unknown.

V was clipped by 1 base and J by 8 bases, with 9 bases between them. The V gene's germline CDR1 is SGHDT and CDR2 YYEEEE. This CDR3 spans 12 amino acids. The sequence derives from a woman in her forties or fifties in good health and CMV-seropositive. Material: PBMCs. The rearrangement uses TRBV5-6 and TRBJ1-2; D remains unclear. The CDR3 DNA follows: TGTGCCAGCAGCTTGTTACGGGAAGGCTACACCTTC. Translating gives CASSLLREGYTF.